This TCR beta chain was identified during a study of cytomegalovirus exposure and HLA in healthy donors. Per the germline V gene, CDR1 is SQVTM and CDR2 is ANQGSEA. The CDR3 is 12 amino acids. The V and J ends lost 2 bases and 4 bases respectively, with 6 bases between them. Generated by immunoSEQ multiplex PCR, the TCRdb table keeps only in-frame clones and is missing some. The top ten hold approximately 0.95% of the sample, which has around 300,000 clones, around nine tenths seen once. The specimen was PBMCs. The chain uses TRBV29-1 and TRBJ2-1; D gene unclear. The TCR sequence derives from a woman aged 18-29 years in good health and CMV-seronegative. In nucleotides, the CDR3 is TGCAGCGTTGAATGGCGGTACAATGAGCAGTTCTTC. Protein sequence: CSVEWRYNEQFF.